These T cell receptor beta chains were read from a single sample in a study of blood T cell repertoires in COVID-19. Here immunoSEQ multiplex PCR was the method, and the copy in TCRdb shows in-frame clones only, minus some. The data show about 150,000 clones, around 75% seen once. What was sequenced was peripheral blood. Receptors were obtained from a woman aged 70 to 79 with COVID-19, enrolled during active disease. Each CDR3 is given with its conserved first and last residue. Fields, in order: V gene, J gene, CDR3 protein.

V gene: TRBV9; J gene: TRBJ2-7; CDR3 protein: CASSVAPDRGHEQYF
V gene: TRBV18; J gene: TRBJ1-5; CDR3 protein: CASSPTGDNQPQHF
V gene: TRBV30; J gene: TRBJ1-4; CDR3 protein: CAWGPGVTNEKLFF
V gene: TRBV5-1; J gene: TRBJ1-2; CDR3 protein: CASSFSGEGYGYTF
V gene: TRBV19; J gene: TRBJ1-6; CDR3 protein: CASKGGSYNSPLHF
V gene: TRBV5-6; J gene: TRBJ2-7; CDR3 protein: CASSLPNYEQYF
V gene: TRBV2; J gene: TRBJ1-6; CDR3 protein: CASSGEEGFGSPLHF
V gene: TRBV7-9; J gene: TRBJ2-7; CDR3 protein: CASSSGQVSREQYF
V gene: TRBV7-2; J gene: TRBJ1-1; CDR3 protein: CASSLAFSGTVWSINDTEAFF
V gene: TRBV15; J gene: TRBJ1-6; CDR3 protein: CATSPGGGTPLHF
V gene: TRBV27; J gene: TRBJ1-5; CDR3 protein: CASSSEGVGQPQHF
V gene: TRBV7-8; J gene: TRBJ1-2; CDR3 protein: CASSLGGFGSVGGYTF
V gene: TRBV7-2; J gene: TRBJ1-5; CDR3 protein: CASRGRGPNQPQHF
V gene: TRBV28; J gene: TRBJ1-2; CDR3 protein: CASSSGNYGYTF
V gene: TRBV10-3; J gene: TRBJ2-5; CDR3 protein: CAISETGTGARGTQYF
V gene: TRBV9; J gene: TRBJ2-2; CDR3 protein: CASSGTGANTGELFF
V gene: TRBV21-1; J gene: TRBJ1-6; CDR3 protein: CASSGRTGDNSPLHF
V gene: TRBV7-8; J gene: TRBJ1-2; CDR3 protein: CASSRGGTGGSLYGYTF
V gene: TRBV5-1; J gene: TRBJ1-1; CDR3 protein: CASSLPAGTEAFF
V gene: TRBV15; J gene: TRBJ2-7; CDR3 protein: CATSRPSRAEQYF
V gene: TRBV3-1/TRBV3-2; J gene: TRBJ2-7; CDR3 protein: CASGTHPSSYEQYF
V gene: TRBV19; J gene: TRBJ2-3; CDR3 protein: CASSREGFGTDTQYF
V gene: TRBV30; J gene: TRBJ1-5; CDR3 protein: CAWNARGGRGNQPQHF
V gene: TRBV13; J gene: TRBJ2-7; CDR3 protein: CASSLGHRRASGGAGQYF
V gene: TRBV6-2/TRBV6-3; J gene: TRBJ2-1; CDR3 protein: CASSPRGASGGAAWDEQFF
V gene: TRBV27; J gene: TRBJ2-2; CDR3 protein: CASSTGTSGGSTGELFF
V gene: TRBV30; J gene: TRBJ1-2; CDR3 protein: CARTGEGYGYTF
V gene: TRBV6-6; J gene: TRBJ1-6; CDR3 protein: CASSQQGQGSSPLHF
V gene: TRBV4-3; J gene: TRBJ1-5; CDR3 protein: CASSPVGARQPQHF
V gene: TRBV30; J gene: TRBJ1-2; CDR3 protein: CAWSRGFGYTF
V gene: TRBV19; J gene: TRBJ2-7; CDR3 protein: CASSMFSSGGYEQYF
V gene: TRBV18; J gene: TRBJ1-1; CDR3 protein: CASSGQMNTEAFF
V gene: TRBV7-9; J gene: TRBJ1-2; CDR3 protein: CASSFDTPNYGYTF
V gene: TRBV30; J gene: TRBJ1-1; CDR3 protein: CAWRGQLNTEAFF
V gene: TRBV6-5; J gene: TRBJ2-2; CDR3 protein: CASSQHGELFF
V gene: TRBV3-1/TRBV3-2; J gene: TRBJ2-7; CDR3 protein: CASSQEGDYGYEQYF
V gene: TRBV9; J gene: TRBJ1-1; CDR3 protein: CASNRALDRGTEAFF